This T cell receptor beta chain was identified during a study of blood T cell repertoires in COVID-19. Generated by immunoSEQ multiplex PCR, the TCRdb table keeps only in-frame clones and is missing some. Counted here are approximately 110,000 clones, about 82% occurring once; the ten biggest clones make up about 5.4%. The germline V gene has CDR1 SGHTA and CDR2 FQGNSA. V shed 1 base and J 7 bases; nucleotides not matched to a gene: 15. The CDR3 covers 17 residues. Sample: peripheral blood. The clonotype comes from a human donor in a cohort sampled during active COVID-19. This sequence joins TRBV7-2 and TRBJ2-5; TRBD2 matches 7 bases. The CDR3 here is CASSLGIGLDLSGTQYF. As DNA, the CDR3 is TGTGCCAGCAGCTTAGGTATTGGACTAGACCTATCAGGGACCCAGTACTTC.